The 19 T cell receptor beta chains below come from one sample, sequenced in a study of T cells in Graves' hyperthyroidism and ophthalmopathy. The investigators amplified TCR beta CDR3 regions from RNA transcripts. First-round RT-PCR with HTBI primers amplified the TCR CDR3 region. TCRdb re-called the multiplex PCR reads with MiXCR, one entry per CDR3 protein. The table lists hundreds of thousands of distinct CDR3 sequences, about 45% of them singletons. The sample consisted of peripheral blood or thyroid tissue (not recorded which). These receptors were collected from a woman aged 18-35 years with Graves' hyperthyroidism.

There are a few counts of this clonotype. V is TRBV7-9 and J is TRBJ2-2, with a tentative D call TRBD2 (5 bases). This CDR3 region has 15 residues. CDR1 is SEHNR, CDR2 FQNEAQ, per germline (reference sequence). V lost 3 bases, J lost 6 bases, and 14 bases lay in between. The CDR3, as DNA: TGTGCCAGCAGCTTTGTGGGAGATGCCTCCGGGGAGCTGTTTTTT. The encoded protein is CASSFVGDASGELFF.

This clonotype has ten or more counts. V is TRBV9 and J is TRBJ2-6; D perhaps matches TRBD2 (5 bases). The germline V gene encodes CDR1 SGDLS and CDR2 YYNGEE. Trimming took off 1 base at V and 4 bases at J, with 9 bases between the two ends. The CDR3 length is 15 residues. The CDR3 protein is CASSVSGSGANVLTF. The CDR3 coding sequence is TGTGCCAGCAGCGTATCGGGGTCCGGGGCCAACGTCCTGACTTTC.

This clonotype was detected only once. The V gene is TRBV5-1, the J gene TRBJ1-1; unclear D gene. V was pared by 0 bases and J by 8 bases, with 11 bases between. The germline gives CDR1 SGHRS, CDR2 YFSETQ. This CDR3 comprises 13 residues. The CDR3, as DNA: TGCGCCAGCAGCTTGGGATCCGCTTGGGAAGCTTTCTTT. This gives the protein CASSLGSAWEAFF.

Comments on this clonotype: Sequence at one end of the junction differs from germline and may be a read error. The genes are TRBV7-9 and TRBJ2-7, with 8 nucleotides matching TRBD1. Germline CDR1 reads SEHNR; CDR2 reads FQNEAQ (reference sequence). The CDR3 runs to 17 residues. CDR3 in amino acids: CASSQNRDRPNSYEQYF. CDR3 DNA sequence: TGCGCCAGCAGCCAAAACAGGGACAGGCCCAACTCCTACGAGCAGTACTTC.

Comments on this clonotype: A much larger clone lies one base from this, so it may be a read error. The chain is built from TRBV5-5 and TRBJ1-2; D is possibly TRBD1 (6 bases). Looked up from germline, CDR1 is SGHKS and CDR2 is YYEKEE (reference sequence). The CDR3 is 11 amino acids. CDR3 bases: TGCGCCATCCGAGAACAGGGTGGCTACACCTTC. Its protein product is CAIREQGGYTF.

As concerns this clonotype: The junction departs from the called germline gene at one end, perhaps through a read error. This sequence joins TRBV20-1 and TRBJ1-6; perhaps TRBD1 as D (5 bases). Germline CDR1 DFQATT, CDR2 SNEGSKA (reference sequence). The length of the CDR3 is 14 residues. The CDR3 loop is CSARDPGGGSPLHF. CDR3 DNA sequence: TGCAGTGCCAGAGATCCCGGGGGAGGGTCACCCCTCCACTTT.

This clonotype was found a few times. The chain recombines TRBV20-1 with TRBJ2-2; 7 bases map to TRBD2. Per the germline V gene, CDR1 is DFQATT and CDR2 is SNEGSKA (reference sequence). The CDR3 is 13 amino acids. Here the CDR3 reads CSAERENTGELFF. In DNA, the CDR3 is TGCAGCGCTGAGCGGGAGAACACCGGGGAGCTGTTTTTT.

This clonotype was recorded once. The V call is TRBV7-9, the J call TRBJ2-2; D uncertain. This CDR3 region has 13 residues. Per the germline V gene, CDR1 is SEHNR and CDR2 is FQNEAQ (reference sequence). V lost 7 bases and J lost 3, with 9 bases in between. The CDR3 bases are TGTGCCAGCAAGGAAGTGGACACCGGGGAGCTGTTTTTT. Translating gives CASKEVDTGELFF.

This clonotype has just a few counts. This sequence joins TRBV7-2 and TRBJ1-1; unclear D gene. The V gene's germline CDR1 is SGHTA and CDR2 FQGNSA. The V gene lost 5 bases and the J gene lost 2 bases, with 15 bases spanning the gap. CDR3 length: 15 residues. The CDR3 loop reads CASSAREWNNTEAFF. The CDR3 nucleotides read TGTGCCAGCAGCGCCAGAGAGTGGAATAACACTGAAGCTTTCTTT. Variable domain in full (rest from reference TRBV7-2 and TRBJ1-1): GAGVSQSPSNKVTEKGKDVELRCDPISGHTALYWYRQSLGQGLEFLIYFQGNSAPDKSGLPSDRFSAERTGGSVSTLTIQRTQQEDSAVYLCASSAREWNNTEAFFGQGTRLTVV.

This clonotype was counted between two and nine times. The chain links TRBV7-9 to TRBJ1-6; unclear D gene. The V gene lost 3 bases and the J gene lost 10 bases, with 16 bases spanning the gap. The CDR3 is 15 amino acids. Germline loops: CDR1 SEHNR, CDR2 FQNEAQ (reference sequence). In nucleotides, the CDR3 is TGTGCCAGCAGCTTTTTAGAGGGAAGAGAGTCACCCCTCCACTTT. As protein: CASSFLEGRESPLHF.

J is TRBJ1-6 and V is TRBV15; D gene uncertain. This CDR3 region has 15 residues. The germline V gene has CDR1 LNHNV and CDR2 YYDKDF (reference sequence). Deletions cut 5 bases from V and 7 bases from J, with 15 bases between. CDR3 sequence reads: CATSPWTRENSPLHF. In DNA, the CDR3 is TGTGCCACCAGCCCCTGGACTAGGGAGAATTCACCCCTCCACTTT.

The chain is built from TRBV19 and TRBJ1-2; D is unclear. The germline V gene has CDR1 LNHDA and CDR2 SQIVND (reference sequence). Deletions cut 0 bases from V and 4 bases from J, with 9 bases between. The CDR3 covers 14 residues. This chain's CDR3 is CASSIDWQSYGYTF. CDR3 in DNA: TGTGCCAGTAGTATAGATTGGCAGAGCTATGGCTACACCTTC.

Concerning this clonotype: At one end the junction does not follow the germline gene, possibly because of a read error. The rearrangement uses TRBV10-3 and TRBJ1-5; D gene ambiguous. Germline V gene lookup returns CDR1 ENHRY and CDR2 SYGVKD. CDR3 length: 16 amino acids. DNA of the CDR3: TGTGCCAGCAGTTTCGGGGAGCCGTATAGCAATCAGCCCCAGCATTTT. Translating gives CASSFGEPYSNQPQHF.

This clonotype was found a few times. This rearrangement joins TRBV19 to TRBJ1-1; possibly TRBD1 for D (6 bases). V was trimmed by 5 bases and J by 5 bases, leaving 12 bases between them. This CDR3 is built from 13 residues. Germline V gives CDR1 LNHDA, CDR2 SQIVND (reference sequence). CDR3 sequence: CASSPWGRTEAFF. The CDR3 nucleotides read TGTGCCAGTAGTCCGTGGGGGCGGACTGAAGCTTTCTTT.

The V gene is TRBV29-1, the J gene TRBJ1-1; no clear D gene. V lost 6 bases to trimming and J lost 3 bases, with 11 bases between them. The CDR3 length is 12 residues. Per germline, CDR1 SQVTM and CDR2 ANQGSEA. The CDR3 region has the DNA TGCAGCGTCAAAGACCCCTACACTGAAGCTTTCTTT. Protein: CSVKDPYTEAFF.

The V call is TRBV20-1, the J call TRBJ2-5, with D unresolved. Trimming removed 3 bases from V and 5 bases from J, with 7 bases in between. The CDR3 covers 11 residues. CDR1 and CDR2 (germline): DFQATT, SNEGSKA (reference sequence). The CDR3 reads CSARWDETQYF. In DNA form, the CDR3 reads TGCAGTGCTAGGTGGGATGAGACCCAGTACTTC.

The rearrangement links TRBV25-1 to TRBJ2-7; TRBD2 is a possible D gene (6 bases). V was pared by 5 bases and J by 5 bases, with 19 bases between. Germline V gene sequence: CDR1 MGHDK, CDR2 SYGVNS. This CDR3 is 15 amino acids long. CDR3 sequence (DNA): TGTGCCAGCAGTTTCCCGGAAGCGGGCAGGAACGAGCAGTACTTC. This sequence encodes CASSFPEAGRNEQYF.

The count of this clonotype is one. This rearrangement joins TRBV30 to TRBJ1-6, with 10 bases aligning to TRBD1. The V gene end was trimmed by 6 bases and the J gene end by 7 bases; junction bases not matched to a gene: 3. Germline CDR1 is GTSNPN and CDR2 is SVGIG (reference sequence). The CDR3 is 13 amino acids. Here the CDR3 DNA reads TGTGCCTGTGAGGACAGGGGGAATTCACCCCTCCACTTT. It yields the protein CACEDRGNSPLHF.

This clonotype was picked up one time. This sequence joins TRBV6-5 and TRBJ1-2; 7 bases are shared with TRBD1. Trimming at V came to 4 bases and at J to 4 bases, leaving 12 bases not matched to a gene. This CDR3 is built from 16 residues. Germline-derived CDR1 and CDR2 are MNHEY and SVGAGI. The CDR3 sequence: CASSLRGQVSGYGYTF. CDR3 in DNA: TGTGCCAGCAGTTTACGAGGACAGGTCTCGGGCTATGGCTACACCTTC.